Here is one T cell receptor beta chain with its context. The entry originates in a study of blood T cell repertoires in COVID-19. At the level of the study: Nucleic acid was either cDNA or gDNA, and it came from T cells, B-cell-depleted T cells, or PBMCs.

Produced via immunoSEQ multiplex PCR; TCRdb's table is partial and in-frame only. There are some 200,000 clones in the sample; roughly 88% occur only once, and approximately 9.4% lies in the top ten. The CDR3 consists of 17 residues. V was clipped by 6 bases and J by 7 bases; unmatched bases: 18. The germline V gene has CDR1 SEHNR and CDR2 FQNEAQ (reference sequence). The receptor's source is a woman over 75 with acute or convalescent COVID-19. The V gene is TRBV7-9, the J gene TRBJ1-2; 9 positions match TRBD1. The sequencing sample was made of peripheral blood. The CDR3 nucleotides are TGTGCCAGCAGGGCCCGTATAGGGGGACAGGGCGCCTTTGGCTACACCTTC. Translation: CASRARIGGQGAFGYTF.